These 4 T cell receptor beta chains were all obtained from the same sample, sequenced in a study of CD8 T cells in Susac syndrome. A quantity of about 0.5 to 1 ug RNA underwent reverse transcription using random hexamers. TCRdb re-analysed the immunoSEQ multiplex PCR reads in MiXCR, keeping a single row per CDR3 protein. This repertoire shows approximately 150,000 distinct CDR3 sequences, 80% to 95% found once; its top ten account for around 0.097%. The source material was CD4+ T cells from PBMCs. Source of these receptors: a human donor with multiple sclerosis.

The V gene is TRBV27, the J gene TRBJ1-6; D is possibly TRBD1 (5 bases). CDR1 and CDR2 from the germline V gene are MNHEY and SMNVEV (reference sequence). The CDR3 is 15 amino acids. Trimming stripped 2 bases from V and 3 bases from J, with 8 bases between. CDR3 DNA: TGTGCCAGCAGTTTACGGCAGGGCTATAATTCACCCCTCCACTTT. Its protein is CASSLRQGYNSPLHF.

The V call is TRBV3-1, the J call TRBJ1-5; D gene ambiguous. The germline V gene has CDR1 LGHDT and CDR2 YNNKEL (reference sequence). There are 11 residues in the CDR3. Trimming stripped 7 bases from V and 9 bases from J, with 10 bases between. The CDR3 loop is CASKGLLPQHF. The DNA of the CDR3 is TGTGCCAGCAAAGGGCTCCTGCCCCAGCATTTT.

This chain uses TRBV18 with TRBJ2-1; D is perhaps TRBD2 (6 bases). V lost 0 bases and J 4 bases, leaving 7 bases between the germline ends. In germline, CDR1 is KGHSH, CDR2 LQKENI. The CDR3 spans 14 residues. The CDR3 here is CASSPPEGYNEQFF. The CDR3 DNA sequence: TGTGCCAGCTCACCACCGGAGGGGTACAATGAGCAGTTCTTC.

The chain employs TRBV27 and TRBJ1-6; no reliable D call. Trimming left V 5 bases short and J 9 bases short, with 8 bases between. Germline V gene sequence: CDR1 MNHEY, CDR2 SMNVEV (reference sequence). This CDR3 spans 12 amino acids. The CDR3 region has the DNA TGTGCCAGCAGTCGGCTTTTTTCACCCCTCCACTTT. Its protein product is CASSRLFSPLHF.